The rows below give T cell receptor beta chains drawn from one sample of a study of graft-versus-host responses after intestinal transplantation. The assay was immunoSEQ multiplex PCR, and TCRdb's table has in-frame clones only and misses some. Of about 45,000 clones in the sample, 91% were seen once. The sequencing used PBMCs, collected 524 days after transplant. The receptors derive from a human patient who received an intestinal transplant, so some T cells may come from the graft donor. Each CDR3 is given with its conserved first and last residue. Each record gives: J gene, V gene, CDR3 protein.

TRBJ2-3 | TRBV2 | CASSSNRASTDTQYF
TRBJ1-1 | TRBV28 | CASSLTPRNTEAFF
TRBJ2-7 | TRBV6-5 | CASSYSGPGGSEQYF
TRBJ2-1 | TRBV4-2 | CASSQDDWASGRGEQFF
TRBJ1-1 | TRBV30 | CAWRTGGNTEAFF
TRBJ2-7 | TRBV6-6 | CASSYSGTSYEQYF
TRBJ2-7 | TRBV5-4 | CASSLKGAYEQYF
TRBJ2-3 | TRBV14 | CASSRQGALRTDTQYF
TRBJ2-7 | TRBV30 | CAWDRGNYEQYF
TRBJ1-5 | TRBV9 | CASSAGGASQPQHF
TRBJ2-1 | TRBV27 | CASSSGTSGSSPTGEQFF
TRBJ1-1 | TRBV9 | CASSEGWVNTEAFF
TRBJ1-3 | TRBV19 | CASSTAPGQVYSGNTIYF
TRBJ1-2 | TRBV9 | CASSVVNGYGYTF
TRBJ2-1 | TRBV23-1 | CASSPQPQGLAGEITYNEQFF
TRBJ2-5 | TRBV28 | CASSLLAGVSSQETQYF
TRBJ2-1 | TRBV5-1 | CASSIRSGSSYNEQFF
TRBJ2-7 | TRBV19 | CASSPGLTYEQYF
TRBJ2-7 | TRBV4-2 | CASSQERRGVLPQYF
TRBJ1-2 | TRBV15 | CATTPGGRGYGYTF
TRBJ1-2 | TRBV10-3 | CAISGDRGGYTF
TRBJ2-1 | TRBV5-4 | CASSRLTSGSVNEQFF
TRBJ2-3 | TRBV19 | CASSLAGPPDTQYF
TRBJ1-3 | TRBV18 | CASSTETGAGNTIYF
TRBJ2-1 | TRBV9 | CASSVVDSYNEQFF
TRBJ1-2 | TRBV7-9 | CASTRTGGNGYTF
TRBJ1-2 | TRBV2 | CASMAGGTYGYTF
TRBJ2-5 | TRBV9 | CASSSGIVWGETQYF
TRBJ1-5 | TRBV7-2 | CASSLVFSNQPQHF
TRBJ1-5 | TRBV7-8 | CASSGGVGQPQHF
TRBJ2-7 | TRBV7-2 | CASSSRTSYEQYF
TRBJ1-5 | TRBV9 | CASSVGPRDQPQHF
NA | TRBV28 | CASSLSDYEQYF
TRBJ2-7 | TRBV23-1 | CASSQGTHYEQYF
TRBJ2-1 | TRBV5-4 | CASSSLSGLGWYEQFF
TRBJ2-5 | TRBV28 | CASSKPLTKTSGRVETQYF
TRBJ1-5 | TRBV30 | CAWSPGTGKQPQHF
TRBJ2-3 | TRBV19 | CASSPSGLAGPSTDTQYF
TRBJ1-2 | TRBV10-3 | CAISADRGTRNYGYTF
TRBJ2-7 | TRBV27 | CASSLRVGSNSYEQYF
TRBJ2-1 | TRBV11-1 | CASSPPGLATYNEQFF
TRBJ2-7 | TRBV9 | CASSVGLGLAAYEQYF
TRBJ1-1 | TRBV9 | CASSTSGKNTEAFF